This TCR beta chain was profiled in a study of T-cell memory formation after mild COVID-19. As for the study in general: Largely, TCR clusters stayed within a single donor.

Study conclusions and caveats: Balance between CD4 and CD8 was seen in clones contracting day 15 to 85, and a CD4+ lean was seen in later expanders. The CD4+ clones that contracted clustered mainly within CM and EM, and the CD8+ clones concentrated in EMRA.

Notes on this clonotype: Antigen unknown.

Using its own MiXCR run on the 5' RACE reads, TCRdb lists one record per CDR3 protein. The sample consists of hundreds of thousands of distinct CDR3 sequences, about a sixth of them appearing once. The V gene's germline CDR1 is MGHRA and CDR2 YSYEKL. The CDR3 sequence is 17 residues long. The germline V and J ends were trimmed by 5 bases and 1 base, with 20 bases remaining between them. The V call is TRBV4-1, the J call TRBJ1-1; D remains unclear. This TCR derives from a man in his late teens or twenties who had mild COVID-19 (a few samples of this study predate the infection). Cell type and time point are not known. The sequenced material came from PBMCs or a T cell subset sorted from them (not recorded which). This CDR3 reads CASSIRSTGRANTEAFF. The CDR3 bases are TGCGCCAGCAGCATTAGATCCACTGGACGAGCGAACACTGAAGCTTTCTTT.